This TCR beta chain was recovered during a study of shared clonotypes between healthy human individuals. Study at large: The study enrolled a couple of women and a few men aged 18 to 49. Points from the study as a whole: The study found roughly 5% of naive CD4 clonotypes shared across a few donors. Generation probability values for non-shared clonotypes were lower than those for clonotypes shared by all four donors.

This clone was seen just once. Its matching antigen is unknown. Germline CDR1 MNHEY, CDR2 SMNVEV (reference sequence). Trimming removed 6 bases from V and 4 bases from J; junction bases left unmatched: 3. This CDR3 spans 13 amino acids. The naive CD8 subset, CD45RO-negative cells positively selected for CCR7, excluded terminally differentiated effector memory CD45RA+ cells. Researchers divided each subset's genomic DNA evenly across several immunoSEQ plates. Clones were read by immunoSEQ multiplex PCR, and TCRdb kept only the in-frame ones, dropping some. The repertoire consists of a few million clones, with 90% to 95% occurring once and the leading ten covering approximately 1.7%.

The TCR sequence derives from a man aged 18 to 30 in good health. Some clones in this sample may be carry-over from other donors' samples. The sequencing sample was made of naive CD8+ T cells from PBMCs. The chain links TRBV27 to TRBJ2-5; 9 bases match TRBD1. In nucleotides, the CDR3 is TGTGCCAGCAGATCGGACAGGGGAGAGACCCAGTACTTC. Translated, it gives CASRSDRGETQYF.